A selection of T cell receptor beta chains follows, all from one sample in a study of OX40 agonist ivuxolimab in advanced cancers. TCRdb's table, derived via immunoSEQ multiplex PCR, lists solely in-frame clones and lacks some. The profile shows fewer than 55,000 clones, 84% of them singletons. Sequencing was performed on CD4+ or CD8+ T cells sorted from blood, taken in a trial of the OX40 agonist ivuxolimab. These TCRs come from an adult with an advanced solid tumor such as melanoma, head and neck, liver or kidney cancer. Each CDR3 is given with its conserved first and last residue. The D gene is left open where the match is weak. Clone size, where shown, is once, few, many, or a class for clones that have expanded.

D,V,size,J,DNA,CDR3
TRBD1,TRBV5-5,once,TRBJ1-1,TGTGCCAGCAGCCTGGGACAGGGAAGGACTGAAGCTTTCTTT,CASSLGQGRTEAFF
-,TRBV7-9,-,TRBJ2-7,TGTGCCAGCAGCTTAGGGCAGGGGAGGTCCTACGAGCAGTACTTC,CASSLGQGRSYEQYF
-,TRBV4-1,-,TRBJ2-7,TGCGCCAGCAGCCAGGAGGACATAAGATCCTACGAGCAGTACTTC,CASSQEDIRSYEQYF
-,TRBV7-9,many,TRBJ1-2,TGTGCCAGCAGCCCCACCGACGGATCTGGCTACACCTTC,CASSPTDGSGYTF
TRBD2,TRBV19,-,TRBJ2-1,TGTGCCAGTAGTATTACAGCGGGAGACTCTCTTTACAATGAGCAGTTCTTC,CASSITAGDSLYNEQFF
-,TRBV7-9,-,TRBJ2-7,TGTGCCAGCAGGCCGACGGGAAGCTCCTACGAGCAGTACTTC,CASRPTGSSYEQYF
-,TRBV18,-,TRBJ2-2,TGTGCCAGCTCACCACGTGACCAGGGGAACACCGGGGAGCTGTTTTTT,CASSPRDQGNTGELFF
-,TRBV5-4,-,TRBJ2-2,TGCGCCAGCAGCCACGGGGTCGGGGCCGGGGAGCTGTTTTTT,CASSHGVGAGELFF
TRBD1,TRBV5-6,few,TRBJ2-1,TGTGCCAGCAGCTTGGGGGCCAGGGGGCCGCAAGGGAATGAGCAGTTCTTC,CASSLGARGPQGNEQFF
-,TRBV11-2,-,TRBJ1-1,TGTGCCAGCAGTTTTCGGGGCGCTGAAGCTTTCTTT,CASSFRGAEAFF
TRBD2,TRBV6-4,few,TRBJ2-3,TGTGCCAGCAGTGACTCAGAGGGAGGGCCTACAGATACGCAGTATTTT,CASSDSEGGPTDTQYF
TRBD2,TRBV9,-,TRBJ2-1,TGTGCCAGCAGCGTGGGACTAGCGCCCCAGTTCTTC,CASSVGLAPQFF
-,TRBV28,-,TRBJ2-7,TGTGCCAGCAGTTCCCCCACGGCGGGGGCCCTCGACTACGAGCAGTACTTC,CASSSPTAGALDYEQYF
TRBD2,TRBV7-6,-,TRBJ2-5,TGTGCCAGCAGCCTACTAGCGGGAGGGCCGTCCGAGACCCAGTACTTC,CASSLLAGGPSETQYF
TRBD1,TRBV4-1,-,TRBJ2-5,TGCGCCAGCAGCCAAGGGACAGGGCTCGGGGAGACCCAGTACTTC,CASSQGTGLGETQYF
TRBD2,TRBV28,-,TRBJ2-2,TGTGCCAGCAGTCCGGGACTAGCGGGGCCCCACACCGGGGAGCTGTTTTTT,CASSPGLAGPHTGELFF